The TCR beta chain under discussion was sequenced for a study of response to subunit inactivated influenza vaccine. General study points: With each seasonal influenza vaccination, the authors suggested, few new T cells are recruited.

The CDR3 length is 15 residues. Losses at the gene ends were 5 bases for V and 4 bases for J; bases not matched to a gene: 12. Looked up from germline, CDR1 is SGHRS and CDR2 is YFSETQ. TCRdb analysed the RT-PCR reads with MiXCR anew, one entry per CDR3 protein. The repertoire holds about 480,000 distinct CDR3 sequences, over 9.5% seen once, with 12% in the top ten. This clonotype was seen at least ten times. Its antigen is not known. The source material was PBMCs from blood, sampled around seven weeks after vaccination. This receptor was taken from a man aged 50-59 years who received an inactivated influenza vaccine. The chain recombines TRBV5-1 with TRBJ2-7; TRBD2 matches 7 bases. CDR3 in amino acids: CASRNSGLGKYEQYF. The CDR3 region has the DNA TGCGCCAGCAGGAATAGCGGGTTGGGAAAATACGAGCAGTACTTC.